The present TCR beta chain was sequenced within a study of blood T cell repertoires in COVID-19. Overall study context: Spain, Italy and the United States supplied samples that represented acute and convalescent COVID-19. The analysed material was cDNA or gDNA that came from T cells, B-cell-depleted T cells, or PBMCs.

This clone was recorded once. In the authors' workflow: By means of reference gene primer amplification, nucleated cell counts were estimated. Assay: immunoSEQ multiplex PCR; the TCRdb copy retains only in-frame clones and omits some. Clone size and V and J calls were adopted from that table, with D and trimming inferred from the DNA. In the table there are about 200,000 clones, approximately 89% of which are singletons. The V gene lost 4 bases and the J gene lost 0 bases, with 13 bases spanning the gap. Germline V gene lookup returns CDR1 MNHEY and CDR2 SVGAGI. This CDR3 comprises 16 residues. This TCR was sampled from a middle-aged woman with acute or convalescent COVID-19. Input material: peripheral blood. The genes are TRBV6-5 and TRBJ1-3; a possible D gene is TRBD1 (5 bases). DNA of the CDR3: TGTGCCAGCAGTTCCGGGACTGCATACTCTGGAAACACCATATATTTT. It codes for CASSSGTAYSGNTIYF.